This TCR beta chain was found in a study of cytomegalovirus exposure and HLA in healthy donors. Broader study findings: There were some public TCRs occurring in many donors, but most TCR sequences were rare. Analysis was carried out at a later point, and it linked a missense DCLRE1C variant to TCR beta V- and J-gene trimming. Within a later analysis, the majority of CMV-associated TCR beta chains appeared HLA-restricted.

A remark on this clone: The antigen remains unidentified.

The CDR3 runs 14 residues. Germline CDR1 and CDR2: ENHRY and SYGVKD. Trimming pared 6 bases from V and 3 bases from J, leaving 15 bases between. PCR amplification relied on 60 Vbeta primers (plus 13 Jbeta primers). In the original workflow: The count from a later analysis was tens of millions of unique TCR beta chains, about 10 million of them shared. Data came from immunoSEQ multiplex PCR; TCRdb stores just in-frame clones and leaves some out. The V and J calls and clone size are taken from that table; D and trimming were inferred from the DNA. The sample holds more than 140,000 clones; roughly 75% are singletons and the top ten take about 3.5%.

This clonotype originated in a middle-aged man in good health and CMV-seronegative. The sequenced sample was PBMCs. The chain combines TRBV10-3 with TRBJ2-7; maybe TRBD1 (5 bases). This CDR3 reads CAISRVTTDYEQYF. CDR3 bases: TGTGCCATCAGCCGGGTCACGACAGACTACGAGCAGTACTTC.